This T cell receptor beta chain originates from a study of shared clonotypes between healthy human individuals. Study-level information: CD4 naive and CD4 memory each took three plates per donor, while CD8 naive took two and CD8 memory one.

The CDR3 totals 13 residues. Germline V gene lookup returns CDR1 LGHNT and CDR2 FRNRAP. Trimming shortened V by 0 bases and J by 6 bases, and 5 bases separated the two germline ends. Only in-frame clones appear in the TCRdb table, and some are missing; sequencing was by immunoSEQ multiplex PCR. The sample carries over a million clones, less than 99% recorded once. The chain has TRBV12-5 and TRBJ2-2; perhaps TRBD1 as D (5 bases). This clonotype originated in a young man in good health. The material sequenced was naive CD4+ T cells sorted from blood. Subset defined: CD45RA+ positively selected. The DNA for the CDR3 is TGTGCTAGTGGTTTGGTAGGGGCCGGGGAGCTGTTTTTT. It specifies CASGLVGAGELFF.